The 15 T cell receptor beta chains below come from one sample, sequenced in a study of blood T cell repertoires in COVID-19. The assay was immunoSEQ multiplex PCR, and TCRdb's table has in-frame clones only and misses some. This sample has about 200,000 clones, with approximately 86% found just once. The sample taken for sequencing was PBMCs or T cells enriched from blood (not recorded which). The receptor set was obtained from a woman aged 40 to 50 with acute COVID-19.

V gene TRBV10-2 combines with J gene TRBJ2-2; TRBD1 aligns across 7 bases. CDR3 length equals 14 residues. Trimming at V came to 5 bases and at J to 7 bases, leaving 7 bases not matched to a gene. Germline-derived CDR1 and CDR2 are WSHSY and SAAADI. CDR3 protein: CASSPTGWGGELFF. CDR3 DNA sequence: TGCGCCAGCAGTCCGACAGGGTGGGGCGGGGAGCTGTTTTTT.

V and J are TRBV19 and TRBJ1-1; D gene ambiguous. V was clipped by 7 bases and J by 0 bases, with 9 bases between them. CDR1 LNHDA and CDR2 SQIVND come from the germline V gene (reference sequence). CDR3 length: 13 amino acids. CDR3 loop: CASTQEVNTEAFF. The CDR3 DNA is TGTGCCAGTACCCAGGAGGTGAACACTGAAGCTTTCTTT.

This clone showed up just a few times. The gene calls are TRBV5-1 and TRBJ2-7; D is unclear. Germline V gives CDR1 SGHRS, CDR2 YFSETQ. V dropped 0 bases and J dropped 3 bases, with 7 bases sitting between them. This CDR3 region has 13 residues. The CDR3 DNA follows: TGCGCCAGCAGCTTGGCCGAGAGCTACGAGCAGTACTTC. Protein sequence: CASSLAESYEQYF.

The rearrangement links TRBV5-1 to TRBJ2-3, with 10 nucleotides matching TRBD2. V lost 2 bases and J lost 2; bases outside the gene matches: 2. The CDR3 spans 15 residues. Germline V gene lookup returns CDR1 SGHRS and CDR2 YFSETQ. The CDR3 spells CASSFTSGATDTQYF. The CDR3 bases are TGCGCCAGCAGCTTTACTAGCGGGGCCACAGATACGCAGTATTTT.

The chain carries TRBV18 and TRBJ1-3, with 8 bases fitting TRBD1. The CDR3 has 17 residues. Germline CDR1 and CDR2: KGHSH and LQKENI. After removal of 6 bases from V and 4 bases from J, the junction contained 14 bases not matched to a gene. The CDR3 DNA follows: TGTGCCAGCTCCCCTGGACAGGGAGCCTCTTCGGGAAACACCATATATTTT. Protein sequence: CASSPGQGASSGNTIYF.

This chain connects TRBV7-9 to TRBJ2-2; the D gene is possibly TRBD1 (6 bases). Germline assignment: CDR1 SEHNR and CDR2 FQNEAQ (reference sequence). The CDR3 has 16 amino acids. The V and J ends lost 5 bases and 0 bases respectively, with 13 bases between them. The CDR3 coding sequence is TGTGCCAGCAGCCAACAGGGTCCCTCGAACACCGGGGAGCTGTTTTTT. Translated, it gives CASSQQGPSNTGELFF.

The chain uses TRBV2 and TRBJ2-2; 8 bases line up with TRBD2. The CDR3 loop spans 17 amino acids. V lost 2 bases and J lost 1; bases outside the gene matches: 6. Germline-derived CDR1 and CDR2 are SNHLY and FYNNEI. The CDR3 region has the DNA TGTGCCAGCAGTGAAAGTGAAGCGGGGGTGAACACCGGGGAGCTGTTTTTT. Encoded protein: CASSESEAGVNTGELFF. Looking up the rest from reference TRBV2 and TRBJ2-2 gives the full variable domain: EPEVTQTPSHQVTQMGQEVILRCVPISNHLYFYWYRQILGQKVEFLVSFYNNEISEKSEIFDDQFSVERPDGSNFTLKIRSTKLEDSAMYFCASSESEAGVNTGELFFGEGSRLTVL.

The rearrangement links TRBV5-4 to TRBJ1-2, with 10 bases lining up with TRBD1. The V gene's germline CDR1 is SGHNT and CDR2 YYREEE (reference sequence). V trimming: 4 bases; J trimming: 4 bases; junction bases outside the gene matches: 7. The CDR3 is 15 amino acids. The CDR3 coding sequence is TGTGCCAGCAGCGCCGAGGGACAGGGGCTCTATGGCTACACCTTC. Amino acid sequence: CASSAEGQGLYGYTF.

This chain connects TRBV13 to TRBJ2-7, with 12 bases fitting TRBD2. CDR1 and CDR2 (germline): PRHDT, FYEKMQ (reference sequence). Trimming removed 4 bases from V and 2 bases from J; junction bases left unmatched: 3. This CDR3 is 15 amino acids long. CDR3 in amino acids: CASSSRLAGAYEQYF. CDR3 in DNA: TGTGCCAGCAGCTCAAGACTAGCGGGAGCCTACGAGCAGTACTTC.

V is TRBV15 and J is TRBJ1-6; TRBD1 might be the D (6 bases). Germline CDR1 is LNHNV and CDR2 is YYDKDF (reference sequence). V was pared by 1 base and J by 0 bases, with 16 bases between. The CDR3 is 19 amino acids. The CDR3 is CATSRGSRGTISYNSPLHF. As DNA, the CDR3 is TGTGCCACCAGCAGAGGCTCCAGGGGCACTATCTCCTATAATTCACCCCTCCACTTT. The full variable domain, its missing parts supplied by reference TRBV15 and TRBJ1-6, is DAMVIQNPRYQVTQFGKPVTLSCSQTLNHNVMYWYQQKSSQAPKLLFHYYDKDFNNEADTPDNFQSRRPNTSFCFLDIRSPGLGDTAMYLCATSRGSRGTISYNSPLHFGNGTRLTVT.

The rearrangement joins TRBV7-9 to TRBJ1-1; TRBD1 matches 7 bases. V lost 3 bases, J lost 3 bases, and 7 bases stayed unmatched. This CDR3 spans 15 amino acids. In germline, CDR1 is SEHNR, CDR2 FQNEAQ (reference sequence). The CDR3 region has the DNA TGTGCCAGCAGCTTCCTGACAGGGATATACACTGAAGCTTTCTTT. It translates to CASSFLTGIYTEAFF.

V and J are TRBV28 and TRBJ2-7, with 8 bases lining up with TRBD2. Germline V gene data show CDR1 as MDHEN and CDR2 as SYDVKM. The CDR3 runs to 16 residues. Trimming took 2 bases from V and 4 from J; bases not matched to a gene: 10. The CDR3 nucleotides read TGTGCCAGCAGTTTAGGGGCCAGCGGGAGATGGTACGAGCAGTACTTC. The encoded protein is CASSLGASGRWYEQYF.

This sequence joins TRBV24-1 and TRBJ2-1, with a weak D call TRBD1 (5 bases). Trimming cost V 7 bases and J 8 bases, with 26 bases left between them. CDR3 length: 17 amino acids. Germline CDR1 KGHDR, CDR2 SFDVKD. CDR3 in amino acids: CATSTRRTQGSVDEQFF. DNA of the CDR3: TGTGCCACCAGCACCAGGCGGACCCAGGGCAGTGTGGATGAGCAGTTCTTC.

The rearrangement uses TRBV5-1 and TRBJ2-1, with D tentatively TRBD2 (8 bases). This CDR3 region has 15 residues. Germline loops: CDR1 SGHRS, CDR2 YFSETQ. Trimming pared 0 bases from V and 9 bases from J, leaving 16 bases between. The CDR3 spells CASSLVAGQPGEQFF. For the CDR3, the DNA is TGCGCCAGCAGCTTGGTAGCGGGACAGCCGGGTGAGCAGTTCTTC.

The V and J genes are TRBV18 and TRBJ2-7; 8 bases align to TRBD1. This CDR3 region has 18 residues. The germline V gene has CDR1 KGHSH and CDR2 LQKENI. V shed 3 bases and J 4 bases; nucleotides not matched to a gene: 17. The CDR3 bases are TGTGCCAGCTCACCGCGGGACAGGCGAGGAGCGGTGGATTACGAGCAGTACTTC. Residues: CASSPRDRRGAVDYEQYF.